This T cell receptor (beta chain) derives from a study of blood T cells in healthy people across ages. Study overall: Template switching retrieved approximately one barcoded beta molecule for each two T cells. Study-wide results and limits: It was the long-lived donors that had more naive CD4+ cells and higher diversity than aged donors.

For the second PCR, which ran for about 6 to 12 cycles, a sample-barcoded 5' primer and a J-beta primer mix were used. In TCRdb, the 5' RACE reads were re-called with MiXCR into one record per CDR3 protein. The sample consists of 500,000 to 550,000 distinct CDR3 sequences, about 24% of them appearing once. CDR3 length equals 13 residues. Germline V gene sequence: CDR1 MNHEY, CDR2 SMNVEV (reference sequence). Trimming at V came to 8 bases and at J to 8 bases, leaving 10 bases not matched to a gene. On this clonotype itself: Its specificity is unknown.

At least 7 million PBMCs were isolated per sample. The sample was also linked to a second study, of T cells of mothers and their children. According to that study: The authors identified no persistent microchimeric T cell clones.

V and J are TRBV27 and TRBJ1-2; 8 bases agree with TRBD1. This clonotype was obtained from a boy aged 5-17 years in good health. Sequenced material: blood. CDR3 in amino acids: CASGQGARGGYTF. The CDR3 DNA is TGTGCCAGCGGCCAGGGGGCGCGGGGGGGCTACACCTTC.